A selection of T cell receptor beta chains follows, all from one sample in a study of CD8 T cells in Susac syndrome. From the immunoSEQ multiplex PCR reads, TCRdb called clonotypes with MiXCR, one entry per CDR3 protein. This sample has hundreds of thousands of distinct CDR3 sequences, with 94% found just once. The sequenced sample was CD4+ T cells from PBMCs. The receptors stem from a human donor with Susac syndrome. Both conserved end residues are part of each CDR3. D genes are given only for firm matches.

V: TRBV27; D: .; J: TRBJ1-2; CDR3: CASSFAPGGDNYGYTF
V: TRBV7-2; D: .; J: TRBJ1-1; CDR3: CASSYGPSKAFF
V: TRBV25-1; D: TRBD1; J: TRBJ2-3; CDR3: CASSESRIGTVTDTQYF
V: TRBV30; D: TRBD1; J: TRBJ1-5; CDR3: CAWDRQGEQPQHF
V: TRBV7-2; D: TRBD1; J: TRBJ2-5; CDR3: CASSSGQQETQYF
V: TRBV5-8; D: .; J: TRBJ2-7; CDR3: CASSLEGAEQYF
V: TRBV5-1; D: TRBD2; J: TRBJ2-3; CDR3: CASSLGAGVLDTQYF
V: TRBV6-2/TRBV6-3; D: TRBD2; J: TRBJ2-7; CDR3: CASSPMAGDSYEQYF
V: TRBV25-1; D: .; J: TRBJ2-3; CDR3: CASSRLPDTQYF
V: TRBV4-3; D: .; J: TRBJ1-5; CDR3: CASSQGLVGGGQPQHF
V: TRBV15; D: .; J: TRBJ2-7; CDR3: CATSRTGLVYEQYF
V: TRBV20-1; D: .; J: TRBJ1-1; CDR3: CSARDRGEGNPEAFF
V: TRBV20-1; D: .; J: TRBJ1-5; CDR3: CSARPGASQPQHF
V: TRBV11-2; D: .; J: TRBJ2-5; CDR3: CASSIQGFQQETQYF
V: TRBV4-1; D: TRBD2; J: TRBJ2-1; CDR3: CASSQPGTSGEQFF
V: TRBV6-5; D: .; J: TRBJ2-5; CDR3: CASSYSWDYQETQYF
V: TRBV9; D: TRBD1; J: TRBJ2-1; CDR3: CASSPSTGQGGNEQFF
V: TRBV30; D: .; J: TRBJ1-4; CDR3: CAWSVEGHATNEKLFF
V: TRBV20-1; D: TRBD1; J: TRBJ1-2; CDR3: CSARSPSRQGYYGYTF
V: TRBV30; D: .; J: TRBJ2-2; CDR3: CAWSVAGNGELFF
V: TRBV7-2; D: TRBD2; J: TRBJ2-5; CDR3: CASSGQAGGQETQYF
V: TRBV20-1; D: .; J: TRBJ2-7; CDR3: CSARGGHSYEQYF
V: TRBV3-1; D: .; J: TRBJ1-6; CDR3: CASRPPGEGSPLHF
V: TRBV18; D: TRBD1; J: TRBJ2-3; CDR3: CASSPPQGAITDTQYF
V: TRBV6-5; D: TRBD1; J: TRBJ2-1; CDR3: CASSYRGPYNEQFF
V: TRBV20-1; D: .; J: TRBJ1-5; CDR3: CSAREDRGARQPQHF
V: TRBV3-1; D: TRBD1; J: TRBJ1-1; CDR3: CASSQVRQGGPTEAFF
V: TRBV6-1; D: .; J: TRBJ2-1; CDR3: CASKPDRSYNEQFF
V: TRBV4-1; D: .; J: TRBJ1-1; CDR3: CASSQDAGITEAFF
V: TRBV7-3; D: .; J: TRBJ1-1; CDR3: CASSPKGGSTEAFF
V: TRBV20-1; D: TRBD1; J: TRBJ1-1; CDR3: CSVAGQPNTEAFF
V: TRBV7-2; D: .; J: TRBJ2-7; CDR3: CASSLESLEQYF
V: TRBV10-1; D: .; J: TRBJ1-1; CDR3: CASKSRANTEAFF
V: TRBV12-3/TRBV12-4; D: .; J: TRBJ1-1; CDR3: CASRLRENTEAFF
V: TRBV6-5; D: .; J: TRBJ2-2; CDR3: CATLMWDTGELFF
V: TRBV2; D: .; J: TRBJ2-5; CDR3: CASRRDRQETQYF